Below are 12 T cell receptor beta chains sequenced from a single sample in a study of shared clonotypes between healthy human individuals. Assay used: immunoSEQ multiplex PCR; TCRdb lists only in-frame clones, some missing. This table holds 90,000 to 130,000 clones, over 65% found once. Sequencing input: memory CD8+ T cells sorted from blood. As to subset: CD45RO+ cells pooled with CCR7-negative TemRA cells. The receptors derive from a woman in her thirties in good health.

The V gene is TRBV5-6, the J gene TRBJ2-7; 8 bases line up with TRBD2. This CDR3 region has 13 residues. V lost 5 bases, J lost 5 bases, and 6 bases stayed unmatched. Germline CDR1 SGHDT, CDR2 YYEEEE. CDR3 sequence: CASRGIAGNEQYF. In DNA form, the CDR3 reads TGTGCCAGCAGGGGCATAGCGGGAAACGAGCAGTACTTC.

This clone appeared a single time. This chain uses TRBV11-3 with TRBJ2-3; 8 positions agree with TRBD2. The trim removed 1 base at V and 0 bases at J, leaving 3 bases unmatched. The CDR3 is 16 residues long. Germline V lookup: CDR1 SGHNT, CDR2 YENEEA. The CDR3 reads CASSLGERESTDTQYF. The CDR3 coding sequence is TGTGCCAGCAGCTTAGGAGAGCGGGAGAGCACAGATACGCAGTATTTT.

V is TRBV6-5 and J is TRBJ2-1; no firm D call. CDR3 size: 11 residues. Germline loops: CDR1 MNHEY, CDR2 SVGAGI. Trimming removed 2 bases at V and 8 bases at J, with 4 bases between. The CDR3 DNA reads TGTGCCAGCAGTTACAAGGATGAGCAGTTCTTC. This sequence encodes CASSYKDEQFF.

The CDR3 here is CASSQADTSYEQYF. CDR3 sequence (DNA): TGTGCCAGCAGCCAGGCAGATACCTCCTACGAGCAGTACTTC. The J gene is TRBJ2-7, the V gene TRBV4-2; D not certain. The ends were cut back, 3 bases at V and 0 bases at J, with 9 bases in the middle. Germline values: CDR1 LGHNA, CDR2 YNFKEQ. This CDR3 has 14 amino acids.

The chain couples TRBV13 to TRBJ2-7; D tentatively reads TRBD1 or TRBD2 (5 bases each). Germline CDR1 reads PRHDT; CDR2 reads FYEKMQ (reference sequence). The CDR3 is 12 amino acids. The V end was cut by 8 bases, the J end by 5 bases, with 13 bases between. The CDR3 loop is CASSWGIDEQYF. In DNA form, the CDR3 reads TGTGCCAGCTCATGGGGGATCGACGAGCAGTACTTC.

The CDR3 loop is CASSGPAGEQYF. CDR3 bases: TGCGCCAGCAGCGGACCAGCGGGCGAGCAGTACTTC. The chain is built from TRBV10-2 and TRBJ2-7, with D perhaps matching TRBD2 (6 bases). The CDR3 loop spans 12 amino acids. V lost 6 bases to trimming and J lost 6 bases, with 12 bases between them. Germline V lookup: CDR1 WSHSY, CDR2 SAAADI.

This clone has just a few counts. The rearrangement links TRBV28 to TRBJ2-7; 8 bases agree with TRBD1. CDR3 length: 11 amino acids. The V gene's germline CDR1 is MDHEN and CDR2 SYDVKM. Losses at the gene ends were 7 bases for V and 11 bases for J; bases not matched to a gene: 7. The CDR3 region is CASNRGQDKYF. The CDR3 nucleotides are TGTGCCAGCAACCGGGGACAGGACAAGTACTTC.

This clone appeared many times. V usage is TRBV9 and J usage is TRBJ2-7; TRBD2 might be the D (6 bases). V was cut by 4 bases and J by 0 bases, with 20 bases left in between. The CDR3 runs 17 residues. Germline-derived CDR1 and CDR2 are SGDLS and YYNGEE. The CDR3 DNA is TGTGCCAGCAGCCCTGGGACGGTAGCGGCGAGCTCCTACGAGCAGTACTTC. It yields the protein CASSPGTVAASSYEQYF.

J is TRBJ2-2 and V is TRBV6-6; no reliable D call. Germline assignment: CDR1 MNHNY and CDR2 SVGAGI (reference sequence). The CDR3 covers 13 residues. V lost 2 bases to trimming and J lost 6 bases, with 7 bases between them. The CDR3 protein is CASSYVGSGELFF. The CDR3 DNA is TGTGCCAGCAGTTACGTCGGGTCCGGGGAGCTGTTTTTT.

This clone has only one observation. V gene TRBV4-1 combines with J gene TRBJ2-1, with unresolved D. Germline V gene lookup returns CDR1 MGHRA and CDR2 YSYEKL. The CDR3 extends over 21 amino acids. The V and J ends lost 2 bases and 6 bases respectively, with 32 bases between them. CDR3 in DNA: TGCGCCAGCAGCCAACAAAGGTTACCGGGCCCCCAGGTTAGATGGGGCAATGAGCAGTTCTTC. This codes for CASSQQRLPGPQVRWGNEQFF.

The chain employs TRBV27 and TRBJ2-5; 13 bases are a match to TRBD2. The DNA end lines up better with TRBJ2-7; the J call may be wrong. From germline, CDR1 is MNHEY and CDR2 SMNVEV (reference sequence). CDR3 size: 17 residues. Here the CDR3 reads CASSKQGTSGMSYEQYF. CDR3 bases: TGTGCCAGCAGCAAGCAAGGGACTAGCGGGATGAGCTACGAGCAGTACTTC.

The genes are TRBV7-9 and TRBJ1-2, with no clear D. This CDR3 is 13 amino acids long. Trimming stripped 3 bases from V and 7 bases from J, with 12 bases between. Per the germline V gene, CDR1 is SEHNR and CDR2 is FQNEAQ (reference sequence). The CDR3 sequence is CASSFGLASGYTF. The CDR3 DNA reads as TGTGCCAGCAGCTTCGGGCTGGCCTCTGGCTACACCTTC.